This record covers a single T cell receptor (beta chain). As yet, its antigen is unknown. One end of the junction varies from germline; a read error may be responsible. TCRB transcripts that were expressed got sequenced, as all of the isolated RNA had been reverse transcribed. The method was immunoSEQ multiplex PCR; TCRdb's version includes in-frame clones alone and lacks a portion of them. The sample lists under 130,000 clones, around 30% occurring once. This entry comes from a study of beta chain features in type 1 diabetes. Regarding the study as a whole: Any PCR bias toward short templates would affect both groups alike. People with Type 1 diabetes carried modestly yet significantly shorter TCRB CDR3s in all four CD4+ subsets.

Germline V gene sequence: CDR1 GTSNPN, CDR2 SVGIG (reference sequence). The CDR3 has 14 residues. The sequence came from a woman aged 18-35 years with type 1 diabetes. The chain couples TRBV30 to TRBJ1-1; 9 positions agree with TRBD1. The sequencing input was central memory CD4+ T cells from blood. The CDR3 DNA follows: TGTGTCTGGGGGCGAGGACAGGGGCAAACTGAAGCTTTCTTT. Translated, it gives CVWGRGQGQTEAFF.